The 24 T cell receptor beta chains given below trace back to one sample, sequenced in a study of multiple sclerosis patients with progressive multifocal leukoencephalopathy. Time point defined: before natalizumab initiation. The protocol was immunoSEQ multiplex PCR, while the TCRdb copy is restricted to in-frame clones and leaves out a portion. The sample lists tens of thousands of clones; around nine tenths were seen once. Material: PBMCs. The receptors come from a human donor with multiple sclerosis.

The gene calls are TRBV6-1 and TRBJ1-2, with 8 nucleotides matching TRBD1. The V and J ends lost 4 bases and 5 bases, in that order; junction bases with no gene match: 3. The CDR3 has 13 amino acids. In germline, CDR1 is MNHNS, CDR2 SASEGT. This CDR3 reads CASSVQGEYGYTF. The CDR3 bases are TGTGCCAGCAGTGTACAGGGGGAATATGGCTACACCTTC.

V gene TRBV19 combines with J gene TRBJ2-1, with 11 positions matching TRBD2. The CDR3 length is 15 residues. The V and J ends lost 2 bases and 7 bases, in that order; junction bases with no gene match: 4. CDR1 is LNHDA and CDR2 is SQIVND in the germline V gene (reference sequence). Here the CDR3 reads CASSILAGGENEQFF. CDR3 DNA: TGTGCCAGTAGTATACTAGCGGGGGGAGAGAATGAGCAGTTCTTC.

The chain employs TRBV16 and TRBJ1-5; D perhaps matches TRBD1 (5 bases). CDR3 length equals 15 residues. Germline V CDR1 and CDR2: KGHSY, FQNENV. Trimming took off 0 bases at V and 6 bases at J, with 12 bases between the two ends. The CDR3: CASSQSSGRGQPQHF. The CDR3 nucleotides read TGTGCCAGCAGCCAATCGTCAGGGAGGGGTCAGCCCCAGCATTTT.

The J gene is TRBJ1-6, the V gene TRBV5-4; no definite D call. The CDR3 covers 14 residues. V shed 0 bases and J shed 7 bases, with 8 bases lying between them. Germline V gene data show CDR1 as SGHNT and CDR2 as YYREEE (reference sequence). The CDR3 loop is CASSLERPNSPLHF. DNA of the CDR3: TGTGCCAGCAGCTTGGAAAGGCCCAATTCACCCCTCCACTTT.

This chain joins TRBV27 and TRBJ1-5; TRBD1 matches 9 bases. After removal of 7 bases from V and 4 bases from J, the junction contained 5 bases not matched to a gene. The CDR3 has 14 amino acids. CDR1 is MNHEY and CDR2 is SMNVEV in the germline V gene (reference sequence). As DNA, the CDR3 is TGTGCCAGCACCCAGGGACAGGGAAATCAGCCCCAGCATTTT. This translates into CASTQGQGNQPQHF.

The chain joins TRBV10-1 to TRBJ2-1, with 10 bases identical to TRBD2. This CDR3 has 15 residues. The germline V gene encodes CDR1 WNHNN and CDR2 SYGVQD (reference sequence). The ends lost 5 bases at V and 3 bases at J; junction bases unmatched: 4. The CDR3 is CASSSSSGGYNEQFF. In DNA form, the CDR3 reads TGCGCCAGCAGTTCATCTAGCGGGGGCTACAATGAGCAGTTCTTC.

This chain connects TRBV4-2 to TRBJ1-4; possible D gene TRBD1, 6 bases. Between the trimmed V and J ends, which lost 0 bases and 4 bases, there was a span of 12 bases. Germline V CDR1 and CDR2: LGHNA, YNFKEQ. This CDR3 contains 16 residues. The CDR3 here is CASSQETQGLNEKLFF. The CDR3 nucleotides read TGTGCCAGCAGCCAAGAAACACAGGGTCTTAATGAAAAACTGTTTTTT.

The rearrangement uses TRBV10-3 and TRBJ2-3, with 7 bases aligning to TRBD1. With V trimmed by 11 bases and J by 4 bases, 9 bases remained unmatched. This CDR3 spans 13 amino acids. In germline, CDR1 is ENHRY, CDR2 SYGVKD. This chain's CDR3 is CAAWGQSADTQYF. The CDR3 DNA is TGTGCCGCATGGGGACAGTCCGCAGATACGCAGTATTTT.

The chain combines TRBV12-5 with TRBJ2-4; 8 positions agree with TRBD2. Germline assignment: CDR1 LGHNT and CDR2 FRNRAP. The CDR3 is 14 residues long. CDR3 in DNA: TGTGGCTCGCGGGGGGCGGGAGGAGAAAACATTCAGTACTTC. It specifies CGSRGAGGENIQYF.

The J gene is TRBJ1-4, the V gene TRBV4-2, with D possibly matching TRBD1 (6 bases). The germline V gene has CDR1 LGHNA and CDR2 YNFKEQ. This CDR3 contains 19 residues. Trimming shortened V by 2 bases and J by 3 bases, and 22 bases separated the two germline ends. The CDR3 region has the DNA TGTGCCAGCAGCCAAAATCGGGCCGGGGGGCGTCTGGCTAATGAAAAACTGTTTTTT. Encoded protein: CASSQNRAGGRLANEKLFF.

The chain uses TRBV5-1 and TRBJ1-3, with D perhaps TRBD1 (5 bases). Germline CDR1 is SGHRS and CDR2 is YFSETQ. This CDR3 has 14 residues. V was clipped by 4 bases and J by 0 bases, with 8 bases between them. The CDR3 nucleotides are TGCGCCAGCAGCGGGGGGAGCTCTGGAAACACCATATATTTT. Protein product: CASSGGSSGNTIYF.

The CDR3 sequence: CASSLNTGTLDEQFF. CDR3 nucleotide sequence: TGCGCCAGCAGCCTAAATACCGGGACGCTGGATGAGCAGTTCTTC. This chain connects TRBV4-3 to TRBJ2-1; the D call may be TRBD1 or TRBD2 (5 bases each). The V gene's germline CDR1 is LGHNA and CDR2 YSLEER. V shed 4 bases and J shed 8 bases, with 18 bases lying between them. This CDR3 is built from 15 residues.

The chain couples TRBV6-5 to TRBJ2-7; D gene ambiguous. The germline V and J ends were trimmed by 6 bases and 0 bases, with 15 bases remaining between them. Germline V gives CDR1 MNHEY, CDR2 SVGAGI. This CDR3 contains 15 residues. CDR3 DNA sequence: TGTGCCAGCAGGCTATACAAAGAGTACTCCTACGAGCAGTACTTC. Translated, it gives CASRLYKEYSYEQYF.

This clone was recorded once. The chain has TRBV2 and TRBJ2-1; D is undetermined. Between the trimmed V and J ends, which lost 6 bases and 4 bases, there was a span of 19 bases. Germline V CDR1 and CDR2: SNHLY, FYNNEI. The CDR3 sequence is 16 residues long. The CDR3 is CASSIPPPEKYNEQFF. CDR3 sequence (DNA): TGTGCCAGCAGCATCCCACCCCCAGAAAAATACAATGAGCAGTTCTTC.

V is TRBV11-3 and J is TRBJ2-2, with TRBD2 matching 12 bases. The CDR3 loop spans 16 amino acids. The germline gives CDR1 SGHNT, CDR2 YENEEA. V lost 4 bases to trimming and J lost 4 bases; unmatched junction nucleotides: 4. This chain's CDR3 is CASSSPSGGGTGELFF. The CDR3 DNA is TGTGCCAGCAGCTCTCCTAGCGGGGGGGGCACCGGGGAGCTGTTTTTT.

The chain combines TRBV10-2 with TRBJ1-3, with D unresolved. V lost 8 bases to trimming and J lost 4 bases, with 30 bases between them. The CDR3 spans 19 residues. Per the germline V gene, CDR1 is WSHSY and CDR2 is SAAADI. DNA for the CDR3: TGCGCCAGCGAAAGGGCCGGTTCAGGTCCGGTAAGTATGGGAAACACCATATATTTT. Encoded protein: CASERAGSGPVSMGNTIYF.

J is TRBJ2-7 and V is TRBV7-3; D is undetermined. Germline V gives CDR1 SGHTA, CDR2 FQGTGA. V lost 5 bases, J lost 0 bases, and 8 bases lay in between. This CDR3 comprises 13 residues. The CDR3 DNA sequence: TGTGCCAGCAGCGTAGGAAGCTCCTACGAGCAGTACTTC. This gives the protein CASSVGSSYEQYF.

The J gene is TRBJ2-2, the V gene TRBV7-8; no clear D. Germline V lookup: CDR1 SGHVS, CDR2 FQNEAQ. V lost 0 bases and J lost 2, with 4 bases in between. The CDR3 consists of 14 residues. CDR3 DNA: TGTGCCAGCAGCTTAGCAGGAAACACCGGGGAGCTGTTTTTT. Translation gives CASSLAGNTGELFF.

The chain uses TRBV4-2 and TRBJ1-2; no clear D. Germline V CDR1 and CDR2: LGHNA, YNFKEQ. The CDR3 has 14 residues. Trimming removed 0 bases from V and 4 bases from J, with 9 bases in between. The CDR3 reads CASSQDRSGYGYTF. The CDR3 DNA follows: TGTGCCAGCAGCCAAGACCGGTCCGGCTATGGCTACACCTTC.

The chain links TRBV7-9 to TRBJ2-3; no clear D gene. The CDR3 covers 16 residues. The V gene lost 5 bases and the J gene lost 0 bases, with 15 bases spanning the gap. Germline lookup yields CDR1 SEHNR and CDR2 FQNEAQ (reference sequence). CDR3 loop: CASSLLGGPSTDTQYF. CDR3 bases: TGTGCCAGCAGCCTCTTGGGTGGGCCTAGCACAGATACGCAGTATTTT.

The V gene is TRBV19, the J gene TRBJ1-3; D remains unclear. This CDR3 is 15 amino acids long. V was trimmed by 11 bases and J by 0 bases, leaving 17 bases between them. Germline values: CDR1 LNHDA, CDR2 SQIVND (reference sequence). The CDR3: CASSLSATSGNTIYF. CDR3 in DNA: TGTGCCTCTTCCTTGTCAGCTACCTCTGGAAACACCATATATTTT.

The chain employs TRBV2 and TRBJ2-1, with TRBD2 identical over 8 bases. V gave up 6 bases and J gave up 5 bases; unmatched junction bases: 6. The CDR3 is 14 amino acids. Germline V CDR1 and CDR2: SNHLY, FYNNEI. The CDR3 nucleotides read TGTGCCAGCAGGGCCGGGACTAGTAACAATGAGCAGTTCTTC. This gives the protein CASRAGTSNNEQFF.

This clone was detected only once. V usage is TRBV9 and J usage is TRBJ1-5; possibly TRBD1 for D (5 bases). CDR1 is SGDLS and CDR2 is YYNGEE in the germline V gene. The V end was cut by 8 bases, the J end by 1 base, with 10 bases between. The CDR3 is made up of 13 amino acids. CDR3 DNA sequence: TGTGCCAGTTCCCGGGACAGCAATCAGCCCCAGCATTTT. Its translation: CASSRDSNQPQHF.

This chain uses TRBV18 with TRBJ2-5; 11 bases align to TRBD1. The J call may be faulty, since TRBJ2-7 better matches the DNA end. The CDR3 is 17 residues long. In germline, CDR1 is KGHSH, CDR2 LQKENI. CDR3 sequence: CASSGKEGQGVVYEQYF. The CDR3 DNA follows: TGTGCCAGCTCAGGCAAGGAGGGACAGGGGGTCGTCTACGAGCAGTACTTC.